This T cell receptor beta chain stems from a study of cytomegalovirus exposure and HLA in healthy donors. Findings and limits, study-wide: Researchers catalogued roughly 150 TCR beta chains as cytomegalovirus-associated.

Using immunoSEQ multiplex PCR, the repertoire was profiled, and TCRdb retains in-frame clones only, with some absent. The sample shows 80,000 to 100,000 clones, roughly 87% of them seen only once. Germline lookup yields CDR1 SGHAT and CDR2 FQNNGV. This CDR3 contains 16 residues. The V end lost 5 bases, the J end lost 5 bases, and 18 bases lay between the germline ends. A word on this clone: Its cognate antigen is unknown.

V gene TRBV11-2 combines with J gene TRBJ2-2; tentative D call: TRBD2 (7 bases). This clonotype was sampled from a woman aged 25 to 39 in good health and CMV-seronegative. The sequenced sample consisted of PBMCs. The CDR3 nucleotides are TGTGCCAGCAGCCCCTGGCAAGGGGGGGGGACCGGGGAGCTGTTTTTT. This encodes CASSPWQGGGTGELFF.